These 29 T cell receptor beta chains originate from one sample sequenced in a study of cytomegalovirus exposure and HLA in healthy donors. Researchers ran the PCR with 60 Vbeta and 13 Jbeta primers. Sequenced by immunoSEQ multiplex PCR; TCRdb stores in-frame clones only, minus some. The table includes roughly 130,000 clones, around 76% detected once. Sequencing was carried out using PBMCs. These receptors came from a woman in her fifties or sixties in good health and CMV-seronegative.

This rearrangement joins TRBV28 to TRBJ1-1, with D perhaps TRBD1 (5 bases). V was trimmed by 6 bases and J by 5 bases, leaving 13 bases between them. CDR3 size: 13 residues. Germline V gene data show CDR1 as MDHEN and CDR2 as SYDVKM. The CDR3, as DNA: TGTGCCAGCAGGTTGGGGGGGAGAACTGAAGCTTTCTTT. It specifies CASRLGGRTEAFF.

This clone was seen a single time. The junction departs from the called germline gene at one end, perhaps through a read error. The chain recombines TRBV30 with TRBJ1-2; 10 bases agree with TRBD1. The germline V gene encodes CDR1 GTSNPN and CDR2 SVGIG (reference sequence). CDR3 length: 15 residues. The CDR3 DNA reads as TGTGCCTGGAGTGTAAGGACAGGGGGGAACTATGGCTACCCCTTC. Translation gives CAWSVRTGGNYGYPF.

The chain recombines TRBV5-1 with TRBJ1-2; D unclear. This CDR3 has 13 residues. Looked up from germline, CDR1 is SGHRS and CDR2 is YFSETQ. V lost 2 bases and J lost 3, with 8 bases in between. The CDR3 loop is CASSLSRDYGYTF. The CDR3, as DNA: TGCGCCAGCAGCTTATCAAGAGACTATGGCTACACCTTC.

The chain employs TRBV5-6 and TRBJ1-1; 9 nucleotides match TRBD1. V was pared by 2 bases and J by 0 bases, with 5 bases of the junction left unmatched. Germline assignment: CDR1 SGHDT and CDR2 YYEEEE. The CDR3 covers 16 residues. The CDR3 loop reads CASSFWTGVMNTEAFF. The CDR3, as DNA: TGTGCCAGCAGCTTCTGGACAGGGGTAATGAACACTGAAGCTTTCTTT.

This clone came up a few times. The chain links TRBV27 to TRBJ1-5, with 8 bases fitting TRBD1. The CDR3 runs 15 residues. The V and J ends lost 5 bases and 2 bases, in that order; junction bases with no gene match: 5. The V gene's germline CDR1 is MNHEY and CDR2 SMNVEV (reference sequence). The CDR3 region has the DNA TGTGCCAGCAGTGTGGACAGGGTAGGCAATCAGCCCCAGCATTTT. Amino acid sequence: CASSVDRVGNQPQHF.

The chain carries TRBV7-9 and TRBJ2-5, with D perhaps TRBD1 (6 bases). V dropped 7 bases and J dropped 5 bases, with 14 bases sitting between them. In germline, CDR1 is SEHNR, CDR2 FQNEAQ (reference sequence). The CDR3 spans 13 residues. CDR3 coding DNA: TGTGCCAGCACACGGACAGCCCCGGAGACCCAGTACTTC. Its protein is CASTRTAPETQYF.

This clone was picked up a small number of times. J is TRBJ2-7 and V is TRBV6-5, with 8 bases that match TRBD1. With V trimmed by 6 bases and J by 5 bases, 12 bases remained unmatched. Germline-derived CDR1 and CDR2 are MNHEY and SVGAGI. The CDR3 contains 15 residues. CDR3 sequence: CASRPAQGATDEQYF. The CDR3 DNA reads TGTGCCAGCAGGCCCGCGCAGGGGGCGACGGACGAGCAGTACTTC.

The chain uses TRBV7-2 and TRBJ2-7; the match to TRBD2 covers 9 bases. Losses at the gene ends were 6 bases for V and 7 bases for J; bases not matched to a gene: 10. In germline, CDR1 is SGHTA, CDR2 FQGNSA. CDR3 length: 14 amino acids. The CDR3 nucleotides read TGTGCCAGCAGGGGCTCGGCGGGAGGGAGGGAGCAGTACTTC. As protein: CASRGSAGGREQYF.

The rearrangement joins TRBV5-1 to TRBJ1-4, with D unclear. V lost 0 bases to trimming and J lost 7 bases, with 7 bases between them. Germline-derived CDR1 and CDR2 are SGHRS and YFSETQ. This CDR3 has 13 residues. CDR3 sequence: CASSLDMIEKLFF. For the CDR3, the DNA is TGCGCCAGCAGCTTGGACATGATTGAAAAACTGTTTTTT.

This clone was counted once. This chain joins TRBV7-9 and TRBJ2-3; D ambiguous. Trimming stripped 3 bases from V and 2 bases from J, with 3 bases between. CDR3 size: 12 residues. Germline CDR1 is SEHNR and CDR2 is FQNEAQ (reference sequence). This CDR3 is CASSLATDTQYF. Written as DNA, the CDR3 is TGTGCCAGCAGCTTGGCCACAGATACGCAGTATTTT. Drawing the rest from reference TRBV7-9 and TRBJ2-3, the complete variable domain is DTGVSQNPRHKITKRGQNVTFRCDPISEHNRLYWYRQTLGQGPEFLTYFQNEAQLEKSRLLSDRFSAERPKGSFSTLEIQRTEQGDSAMYLCASSLATDTQYFGPGTRLTVL.

J is TRBJ2-3 and V is TRBV19, with D maybe TRBD1 (6 bases). The V gene's germline CDR1 is LNHDA and CDR2 SQIVND (reference sequence). The V end lost 5 bases, the J end lost 4 bases, and 10 bases lay between the germline ends. The CDR3 consists of 13 residues. The CDR3 sequence: CASSFQGSDTQYF. As DNA, the CDR3 is TGTGCCAGTAGTTTCCAGGGGTCAGATACGCAGTATTTT. Variable domain in full (rest from reference TRBV19 and TRBJ2-3): DGGITQSPKYLFRKEGQNVTLSCEQNLNHDAMYWYRQDPGQGLRLIYYSQIVNDFQKGDIAEGYSVSREKKESFPLTVTSAQKNPTAFYLCASSFQGSDTQYFGPGTRLTVL.

This chain connects TRBV19 to TRBJ2-1, with D possibly TRBD2 on 5 matching bases. Germline V gives CDR1 LNHDA, CDR2 SQIVND (reference sequence). This CDR3 region has 16 residues. V gave up 3 bases and J gave up 7 bases, with 19 bases separating them. CDR3 protein: CASSIRGHGQSNEQFF. The DNA of the CDR3 is TGTGCCAGTAGTATCCGCGGGCACGGGCAATCTAATGAGCAGTTCTTC.

The genes are TRBV29-1 and TRBJ1-1; D may be TRBD1 (6 bases). The CDR3 totals 13 residues. The V gene's germline CDR1 is SQVTM and CDR2 ANQGSEA. V lost 7 bases to trimming and J lost 7 bases, with 19 bases between them. The CDR3 here is CSASEQGWYEAFF. DNA for the CDR3: TGCAGCGCCTCAGAACAGGGATGGTATGAAGCTTTCTTT.

V is TRBV19 and J is TRBJ2-2; TRBD1 is a possible D gene (5 bases). Germline values: CDR1 LNHDA, CDR2 SQIVND (reference sequence). The CDR3 has 14 residues. The germline V and J ends were trimmed by 9 bases and 0 bases, with 11 bases remaining between them. Written as DNA, the CDR3 is TGTGCCAGCGCCAGGGCAACGAACACCGGGGAGCTGTTTTTT. It yields the protein CASARATNTGELFF.

V and J are TRBV7-2 and TRBJ2-1; D is uncertain. The germline V and J ends were trimmed by 5 bases and 9 bases, with 11 bases remaining between them. The CDR3 consists of 12 residues. From germline, CDR1 is SGHTA and CDR2 FQGNSA. The chain's CDR3 is CASSPPLREQFF. CDR3 DNA: TGTGCCAGCAGCCCCCCTTTGCGTGAGCAGTTCTTC.

The chain joins TRBV6-6 to TRBJ2-1; D is uncertain. V was cut by 8 bases and J by 12 bases, with 23 bases left in between. CDR3 length equals 14 residues. CDR1 is MNHNY, CDR2 SVGAGI, per germline (reference sequence). Here the CDR3 reads CASVPQTEAAGQFF. DNA of the CDR3: TGTGCCAGCGTCCCCCAAACGGAAGCAGCAGGGCAGTTCTTC.

The V call is TRBV4-2, the J call TRBJ2-3; TRBD2 aligns across 12 bases. The CDR3 contains 14 residues. Germline-derived CDR1 and CDR2 are LGHNA and YNFKEQ. J gave up 7 bases and V 8 bases, and 7 bases lay outside the gene matches. Written as DNA, the CDR3 is TGTGCCAGCGTAGGGCTAGCGGGAGGGTATACGCAGTATTTT. Amino acids: CASVGLAGGYTQYF.

This clone has a single count. The junction shows a germline mismatch at one end, possibly a read error. J is TRBJ1-5 and V is TRBV29-1; 7 bases line up with TRBD1. Germline CDR1 and CDR2: SQVTM and ANQGSEA. The CDR3 covers 13 residues. The CDR3: CSVKGSPGGSQNF. CDR3 nucleotide sequence: TGCAGCGTTAAGGGCTCTCCAGGGGGGTCCCAGAATTTT.

The chain joins TRBV28 to TRBJ1-3, with D possibly TRBD1 on 5 matching bases. Trimming removed 6 bases at V and 2 bases at J, with 14 bases between. This CDR3 spans 15 amino acids. CDR1 and CDR2 (germline): MDHEN, SYDVKM. Here the CDR3 DNA reads TGTGCCAGCAGGGGCCAGGGAGGGGCTGGAAACACCATATATTTT. Its translation is CASRGQGGAGNTIYF.

The chain carries TRBV10-3 and TRBJ2-1; possibly TRBD2 for D (7 bases). This CDR3 comprises 23 residues. The germline V gene encodes CDR1 ENHRY and CDR2 SYGVKD. V shed 3 bases and J shed 0 bases, with 33 bases lying between them. The CDR3 DNA follows: TGTGCCATCAGTGACCCCATACTAAGTAGGGGGACTACCACAAGGAGCTCCTACAATGAGCAGTTCTTC. Protein sequence: CAISDPILSRGTTTRSSYNEQFF.

V is TRBV5-4 and J is TRBJ2-1; D unresolved. The CDR3 sequence is 15 residues long. In germline, CDR1 is SGHNT, CDR2 YYREEE (reference sequence). The V end lost 4 bases, the J end lost 7 bases, and 18 bases lay between the germline ends. The CDR3 sequence is CASSPETGEANEQFF. CDR3 DNA sequence: TGTGCCAGCAGCCCCGAAACCGGAGAAGCAAATGAGCAGTTCTTC.

V gene TRBV28 combines with J gene TRBJ2-7; a possible D gene is TRBD1 (6 bases). From germline, CDR1 is MDHEN and CDR2 SYDVKM. The V and J ends lost 5 bases and 2 bases respectively, with 16 bases between them. The CDR3 loop spans 15 amino acids. CDR3 region: CASSTVRTAAYEQYF. The CDR3 bases are TGTGCCAGCAGTACCGTTCGGACAGCCGCCTACGAGCAGTACTTC.

The chain has TRBV15 and TRBJ1-1, with 7 positions matching TRBD1. This CDR3 region has 18 residues. Trimming at V came to 0 bases and at J to 1 base, leaving 11 bases not matched to a gene. In germline, CDR1 is LNHNV, CDR2 YYDKDF (reference sequence). The CDR3 loop is CATSRDRGPEVWNTEAFF. The CDR3, as DNA: TGTGCCACCAGCAGAGATAGGGGGCCGGAGGTTTGGAACACTGAAGCTTTCTTT.

The genes are TRBV6-1 and TRBJ2-1, with 11 bases that match TRBD2. Germline trimming cut 7 bases from V and 6 bases from J; bases unmatched to any gene: 5. Germline CDR1 MNHNS, CDR2 SASEGT. CDR3 length: 14 amino acids. CDR3 DNA sequence: TGTGCCAGCATGAGACTAGCGGGACTCAATGAGCAGTTCTTC. Its protein product is CASMRLAGLNEQFF.

CDR3 nucleotides: TGTGCCAGCAGTTTCGAAGCGCTACCGGATTCACCCCTCCACTTT. It encodes CASSFEALPDSPLHF. This chain links TRBV6-1 with TRBJ1-6; D ambiguous. Germline assignment: CDR1 MNHNS and CDR2 SASEGT. The CDR3 contains 15 residues. V shed 5 bases and J shed 8 bases, with 16 bases lying between them.

This chain uses TRBV27 with TRBJ2-7; weak D call: TRBD1 (5 bases). From germline, CDR1 is MNHEY and CDR2 SMNVEV (reference sequence). This CDR3 has 17 residues. V lost 5 bases to trimming and J lost 1 base, with 21 bases between them. The CDR3 bases are TGTGCCAGCAGTACCGTCCCAGGGCACAACCCTTCCTACGAGCAGTACTTC. This gives the protein CASSTVPGHNPSYEQYF.

V gene TRBV28 combines with J gene TRBJ2-7; D perhaps matches TRBD2 (7 bases). The CDR3 totals 18 residues. Germline CDR1 is MDHEN and CDR2 is SYDVKM. Trimming removed 4 bases from V and 1 base from J, with 23 bases in between. In nucleotides, the CDR3 is TGTGCCAGCAGTTCACGTACAGTCGGGGGGCTCCGATCCTACGAGCAGTACTTC. The encoded protein is CASSSRTVGGLRSYEQYF. The full variable domain, in which reference TRBV28 and TRBJ2-7 provide the parts outside the CDR3, is DVKVTQSSRYLVKRTGEKVFLECVQDMDHENMFWYRQDPGLGLRLIYFSYDVKMKEKGDIPEGYSVSREKKERFSLILESASTNQTSMYLCASSSRTVGGLRSYEQYFGPGTRLTVT.

This clone has only one observation. This chain uses TRBV29-1 with TRBJ2-2, with D perhaps matching TRBD1 (6 bases). Germline V gene data show CDR1 as SQVTM and CDR2 as ANQGSEA. Trimming cost V 3 bases and J 4 bases, with 9 bases left between them. This CDR3 spans 13 amino acids. The CDR3 protein is CSVDRGPTGELFF. In DNA, the CDR3 is TGCAGCGTTGACAGGGGACCCACCGGGGAGCTGTTTTTT.

The chain uses TRBV27 and TRBJ2-3; 8 bases agree with TRBD2. This CDR3 spans 15 amino acids. From germline, CDR1 is MNHEY and CDR2 SMNVEV (reference sequence). The V gene end was trimmed by 1 base and the J gene end by 7 bases; junction bases not matched to a gene: 7. The CDR3 sequence: CASSLLTGGPHTQYF. The CDR3 bases are TGTGCCAGCAGTTTATTGACGGGAGGGCCGCATACGCAGTATTTT.